This TCR beta chain was captured in a study of blood T cell repertoires in COVID-19. Study in general: Researchers got acute and convalescent COVID-19 samples from the United States, Italy and Spain. Sources were T cells, B-cell-depleted T cells, or PBMCs; the material itself was cDNA or gDNA.

Methods used by the authors: Cell counts per sample came from amplifying reference gene primers. The data were produced by immunoSEQ multiplex PCR, yet TCRdb's version contains in-frame clones alone and is incomplete. Clonal size and the V and J genes are those of that table, whereas D and trimming came from the DNA. The data show approximately 280,000 clones, with roughly 88% seen just once and over 8% held by the top ten. Germline CDR1 reads MNHEY; CDR2 reads SVGEGT. The V gene lost 6 bases and the J gene lost 8 bases, with 17 bases spanning the gap. CDR3 length: 14 amino acids. Sequencing was carried out using peripheral blood. This TCR derives from a man aged 18 to 35 with active or convalescent COVID-19. The genes are TRBV6-2 or TRBV6-3 and TRBJ2-1; D might be TRBD1 (6 bases). CDR3 bases: TGTGCCAGCAGCTCACTGGGGGCTTCCGATGAGCAGTTCTTC. Translating it yields CASSSLGASDEQFF.